The clone carrying this TCR beta chain appeared many times. There are 15 residues in the CDR3. With V trimmed by 5 bases and J by 6 bases, 8 bases remained unmatched. Germline V CDR1 and CDR2: SGHAT, FQNNGV. The data were obtained in a study of CD8 T cells in ankylosing spondylitis. Via MiXCR, TCRdb re-called the 5' RACE reads, giving one row per CDR3 protein. This sample yields 150,000 or so distinct CDR3 sequences, of which 9.8% are seen a single time; about 16% belongs to the top ten. The sequenced material came from blood, either unsorted or a sorted T cell fraction (not recorded which). This sequence was found in a female donor with ankylosing spondylitis or in good health (not recorded which). This chain joins TRBV11-2 and TRBJ2-1; 9 bases line up with TRBD1. The CDR3: CASSLGTGPRNEQFF. The CDR3 nucleotides are TGTGCCAGCAGCCTTGGGACAGGGCCACGCAATGAGCAGTTCTTC.